This entry is about one T cell receptor beta chain. Its antigen remains unknown. The sample belongs to a study of cytomegalovirus exposure and HLA in healthy donors. Study summary: The approximately 130 validation repertoires and the 666 first-cohort repertoires shared a platform, a later analysis reported.

Regarding the study as a whole: Most TCR sequences showed up rarely, but some public TCRs showed up in many donors. Cytomegalovirus-associated status was assigned to approximately 160 TCR beta chains.

Produced via immunoSEQ multiplex PCR; TCRdb's table is partial and in-frame only. This sample has about 220,000 clones; 65% to 85% occur once, and the top ten carry about 14%. The CDR3 length is 15 residues. Germline V CDR1 and CDR2: SGDLS, YYNGEE. V shed 0 bases and J shed 0 bases, with 7 bases lying between them. The sequenced material came from PBMCs. The sequence came from a woman between 25 and 40 years old in good health and CMV-seropositive. The chain combines TRBV9 with TRBJ1-3, with D tentatively TRBD1 (5 bases). The CDR3 region is CASSVDRGSGNTIYF. As DNA, the CDR3 is TGTGCCAGCAGCGTAGATAGGGGCTCTGGAAACACCATATATTTT.